This record covers a single T cell receptor beta chain. The CDR3 has 15 amino acids. The V gene's germline CDR1 is SGDLS and CDR2 YYNGEE. The J segment lost 3 bases and the V segment lost 5 bases, leaving 5 bases of the junction unmatched. Repertoires were generated with immunoSEQ multiplex PCR, while TCRdb's copy carries only in-frame clones and drops some. The sample yields some 58,000 clones, about 92% seen once. The data belong to a study of blood T cell repertoires in COVID-19. About the research overall: PBMCs, B-cell-depleted T cells, or T cells provided the cDNA or gDNA that made up the material.

The clonotype originates from a man aged 50 to 60 with active COVID-19. Sequenced: peripheral blood. The chain combines TRBV9 with TRBJ2-1, with 10 bases fitting TRBD2. In DNA, the CDR3 is TGTGCCAGCAGTGCCGGACTAGCGGTCTACAATGAGCAGTTCTTC. Encoded protein: CASSAGLAVYNEQFF.